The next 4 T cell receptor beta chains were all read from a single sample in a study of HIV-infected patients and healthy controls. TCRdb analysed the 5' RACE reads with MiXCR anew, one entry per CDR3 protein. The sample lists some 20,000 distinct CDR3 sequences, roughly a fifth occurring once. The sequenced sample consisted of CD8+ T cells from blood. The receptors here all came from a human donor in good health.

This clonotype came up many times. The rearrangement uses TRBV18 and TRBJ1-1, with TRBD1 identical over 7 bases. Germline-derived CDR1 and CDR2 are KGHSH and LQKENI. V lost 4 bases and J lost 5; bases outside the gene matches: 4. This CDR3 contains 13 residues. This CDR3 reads CASSQGARTEAFF. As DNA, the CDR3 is TGTGCCAGCTCACAGGGGGCGCGTACTGAAGCTTTCTTT.

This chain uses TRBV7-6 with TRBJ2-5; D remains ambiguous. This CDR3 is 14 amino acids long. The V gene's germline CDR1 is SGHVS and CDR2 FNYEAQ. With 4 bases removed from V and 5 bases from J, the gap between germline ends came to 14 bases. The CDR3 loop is CASSSRRPGETQYF. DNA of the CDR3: TGTGCCAGCAGCTCGCGTCGACCCGGGGAGACCCAGTACTTC.

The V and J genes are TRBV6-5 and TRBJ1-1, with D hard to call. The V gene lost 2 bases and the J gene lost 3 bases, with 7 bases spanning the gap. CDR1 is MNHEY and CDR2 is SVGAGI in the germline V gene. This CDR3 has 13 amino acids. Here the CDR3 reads CASSYEGHTEAFF. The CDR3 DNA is TGTGCCAGCAGTTACGAGGGTCACACTGAAGCTTTCTTT.

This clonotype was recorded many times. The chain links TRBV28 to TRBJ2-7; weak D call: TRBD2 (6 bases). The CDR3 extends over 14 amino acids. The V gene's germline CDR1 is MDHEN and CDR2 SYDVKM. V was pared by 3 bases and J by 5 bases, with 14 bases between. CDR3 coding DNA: TGTGCCAGCAGTTTCAGCCTAGCGAGCAACGAGCAGTACTTC. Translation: CASSFSLASNEQYF.